This TCR beta chain was recorded in a study of blood T cells in healthy people across ages. Per the germline V gene, CDR1 is SGHTA and CDR2 is FQGTGA. Trimming left V 2 bases short and J 7 bases short, with 15 bases between. CDR3 length: 15 amino acids. With regard to this clonotype: Its cognate antigen is unknown.

For the second PCR, which ran for about 7 to 11 cycles, a sample-barcoded 5' primer and a J-beta primer mix were used. A single record per CDR3 protein comes from TCRdb applying MiXCR to the 5' RACE reads. The sample records 1.5 million to 1.9 million distinct CDR3 sequences, approximately 39% being singletons. General study findings and limits: The study could not conclusively compare naive and antigen-experienced cells, given its unsorted PBMCs.

The specimen sequenced was blood. The chain couples TRBV7-3 to TRBJ2-1; D not resolved. The receptor was isolated from a woman between 18 and 30 years old in good health. CDR3 sequence (DNA): TGTGCCAGCAGCTTAGAGCCGTCCCTCGGGAATGAGCAGTTCTTC. Protein sequence: CASSLEPSLGNEQFF.